Listed below are T cell receptor beta chains from one sample, sequenced in a study of read filtering for tumor transcriptome and immune sequencing. In TCRdb, the reads were re-called with MiXCR into one record per CDR3 protein. This table has about 24,000 distinct CDR3 sequences, 20% to 25% appearing once. Source material: a population of CD138-negative cells sorted from bone marrow. All receptors come from a donor aged 40 or older with multiple myeloma. CDR3s include the opening cysteine and the closing phenylalanine or tryptophan.

v_call	j_call	cdr3_aa
TRBV5-5	TRBJ2-7	CASSLERRGPYEQYF
TRBV5-1	TRBJ1-1	CASSLGRGVTEAFF
TRBV30	TRBJ2-7	CAWKYRGQGSYEQYF
TRBV28	TRBJ2-1	CASRRDSYNEQFF
TRBV10-3	TRBJ1-1	CAISESTGLNTEAFF
TRBV20-1	TRBJ2-3	CSKAGDSDTQYF
TRBV29-1	TRBJ2-7	CSVVGLLGEQYF
TRBV5-1	TRBJ1-6	CASSPRTREDSPLHF
TRBV5-1	TRBJ2-1	CASSLDPSGYNEQFF
TRBV7-9	TRBJ1-3	CASSLWGGSGNTIYF
TRBV20-1	TRBJ2-2	CSARDLLAGGTGELFF
TRBV12-3/TRBV12-4	TRBJ2-7	CASSFSGSGEQYF
TRBV29-1	TRBJ2-1	CSSRSGNEQFF
TRBV5-1	TRBJ1-1	CASTKTGGETEASF
TRBV6-1	TRBJ2-2	CASSRVVTGELFF
TRBV6-6	TRBJ2-5	CASSQREAGRKTQYF
TRBV5-4	TRBJ2-7	CASSFTGYSESDEQYF
TRBV20-1	TRBJ2-1	CSAAPLRTGDEQFF
TRBV29-1	TRBJ2-3	CSSGRGTSTDTQYF
TRBV7-9	TRBJ2-1	CASTLGLAGRYNEQFF
TRBV12-3/TRBV12-4	TRBJ2-1	CASSSGVTAGNEQFF
TRBV12-3/TRBV12-4	TRBJ2-5	CASSPSGSKTQYF
TRBV6-1	TRBJ2-5	CASSELRLAGGETQYF
TRBV29-1	TRBJ2-5	CSVEEWGGRETQYF
TRBV14	TRBJ1-2	CASSQDTGQIYGYTF
TRBV5-1	TRBJ1-4	CASSGRGANEKLFF
TRBV6-1	TRBJ2-5	CASSVTQETQYF
TRBV7-9	TRBJ2-1	CASSFSLQYNEQLF
TRBV2	TRBJ2-2	CASIEVSGNPGELFF
TRBV28	TRBJ1-1	CASSLRWVGTEAFF
TRBV10-2	TRBJ2-5	CASSVSGETQYF
TRBV18	TRBJ2-5	CASSPPGFEKTQYF
TRBV18	TRBJ2-7	CASSPGKTYEQYF
TRBV12-3/TRBV12-4	TRBJ1-5	CASSPPPGTDDNQPQHF
TRBV20-1	TRBJ1-5	CSAREGNGNQPQHF
TRBV7-9	TRBJ2-1	CASTPQTSGRRSSYNEQFF
TRBV29-1	TRBJ2-5	CSAAGGEETQYF
TRBV25-1	TRBJ2-1	CASTPPGLNEQFF
TRBV7-3	TRBJ2-2	CASSFIRSRVGHNTGELFF
TRBV27	TRBJ2-3	CASRQGLAGDTQYF
TRBV5-1	TRBJ2-2	CASSFSQGAGELFF
TRBV11-2	TRBJ2-1	CASSLSSREQFF
TRBV11-2	TRBJ2-1	CAISPTVYNEQFF